This T cell receptor (beta chain) was recovered during a study of CD8 T cells in Susac syndrome. TCR beta was sequenced from blood CD8+ and CD4+ T cells. Negative isolation was applied to CD8+ and CD4+ T cells, and FACS enrichment was applied to TEMRA cells. Reverse transcription of about 0.5 to 1 ug RNA was carried out with random hexamers. TCRdb re-derived calls from the immunoSEQ multiplex PCR reads in MiXCR, one entry per CDR3 protein. Of approximately 120,000 distinct CDR3 sequences listed, approximately 90% are singletons. Looked up from germline, CDR1 is MGHRA and CDR2 is YSYEKL. Trimming removed 0 bases at V and 4 bases at J, with 6 bases between. The CDR3 extends over 14 amino acids.

This clonotype was obtained from a human donor with multiple sclerosis. The sequencing sample was made of CD8+ T cells from PBMCs. The rearrangement uses TRBV4-1 and TRBJ2-2; D remains unclear. In DNA form, the CDR3 reads TGCGCCAGCAGCCAAGACTCCTCCACCGGGGAGCTGTTTTTT. Amino acid sequence: CASSQDSSTGELFF.